This entry features one T cell receptor beta chain sequence. TCRdb keeps only in-frame clones here, not all; method: immunoSEQ multiplex PCR. In the table there are about 660,000 clones, roughly 90% of which are singletons. V was clipped by 4 bases and J by 0 bases, with 17 bases between them. The V gene's germline CDR1 is SGDLS and CDR2 YYNGEE. CDR3 size: 17 residues. This entry comes from a study of shared T cell receptors in the human thymus. This same sample was also part of a study on human thymus T cells. Per that study: Thymic and blood repertoires showed apparently biased V and J gene usage. Related reports documented highly overlapping thymic repertoires among unrelated individuals.

The receptor was isolated from a boy in the first two years of life with a congenital heart defect. Sequencing was done on a sample of thymocytes. The chain employs TRBV9 and TRBJ1-3; tentatively, D is TRBD1 (5 bases). In DNA, the CDR3 is TGTGCCAGCAGCCCTAGGATGGGGCGGGGCTCTGGAAACACCATATATTTT. This gives the protein CASSPRMGRGSGNTIYF.